The 11 T cell receptor beta chains given below trace back to one sample, sequenced in a study of blood T cell repertoires in COVID-19. The repertoire was sequenced with immunoSEQ multiplex PCR; TCRdb's copy has only in-frame clones and lacks some. The sample shows 190,000 or so clones, roughly 80% of them seen only once. Material for sequencing was peripheral blood. The receptor source for this set is a man aged 45-65 years who had recovered from COVID-19.

V gene TRBV28 combines with J gene TRBJ2-4; TRBD1 aligns across 11 bases. Trimming at V came to 4 bases and at J to 1 base, leaving 6 bases not matched to a gene. This CDR3 comprises 17 residues. Germline V gene sequence: CDR1 MDHEN, CDR2 SYDVKM. CDR3 DNA sequence: TGTGCCAGCAGTTCGTCATGGGACAGGGGGGCCAAAAACATTCAGTACTTC. Translating gives CASSSSWDRGAKNIQYF.

The chain joins TRBV7-2 to TRBJ2-2, with D perhaps TRBD2 (5 bases). The germline gives CDR1 SGHTA, CDR2 FQGNSA. CDR3 length: 15 residues. Trimming pared 1 base from V and 6 bases from J, leaving 12 bases between. CDR3 region: CASSLVRVGAGELFF. The CDR3 region has the DNA TGTGCCAGCAGCTTAGTGCGGGTGGGCGCCGGGGAGCTGTTTTTT.

This clone was recorded a few times. V gene TRBV7-8 combines with J gene TRBJ1-5, with D maybe TRBD1 (5 bases). CDR3 length: 13 residues. Germline CDR1 is SGHVS and CDR2 is FQNEAQ. The V gene lost 5 bases and the J gene lost 4 bases, with 9 bases spanning the gap. The chain's CDR3 is CASSPTENQPQHF. CDR3 DNA sequence: TGTGCCAGCAGCCCGACAGAAAATCAGCCCCAGCATTTT.

The J gene is TRBJ2-3, the V gene TRBV9, with a possible D match to TRBD2 (6 bases). Germline CDR1 SGDLS, CDR2 YYNGEE. The V gene lost 0 bases and the J gene lost 2 bases, with 13 bases spanning the gap. CDR3 length: 16 amino acids. The CDR3 is CASSVVGTPNTDTQYF. CDR3 DNA: TGTGCCAGCAGCGTAGTAGGGACTCCAAACACAGATACGCAGTATTTT.

In regard to this clone: At one end, the junction sequence differs from germline, possibly due to a read error. This rearrangement joins TRBV18 to TRBJ1-2; D gene unclear. Germline CDR1 reads KGHSH; CDR2 reads LQKENI. The CDR3 is 12 amino acids. The CDR3 nucleotides are TGTGCCAGCTCAGCACCGGGCCATGGCTACACCTTC. It translates to CASSAPGHGYTF.

The chain is built from TRBV30 and TRBJ2-7; D perhaps matches TRBD1 (5 bases). The germline V gene has CDR1 GTSNPN and CDR2 SVGIG (reference sequence). With 1 base removed from V and 2 bases from J, the gap between germline ends came to 12 bases. CDR3 length: 14 residues. The CDR3: CAWSARQNPYEQYF. The DNA of the CDR3 is TGTGCCTGGAGTGCAAGACAGAATCCCTACGAGCAGTACTTC. Filled out from reference TRBV30 and TRBJ2-7, the complete variable domain reads SQTIHQWPATLVQPVGSPLSLECTVEGTSNPNLYWYRQAAGRGLQLLFYSVGIGQISSEVPQNLSASRPQDRQFILSSKKLLLSDSGFYLCAWSARQNPYEQYFGPGTRLTVT.

The chain carries TRBV7-9 and TRBJ1-2, with D maybe TRBD1 (6 bases). Trimming removed 2 bases at V and 4 bases at J, with 20 bases between. The CDR3 consists of 17 residues. Germline values: CDR1 SEHNR, CDR2 FQNEAQ (reference sequence). The CDR3 sequence: CASSLYQAWGQSYGYTF. As DNA, the CDR3 is TGTGCCAGCAGCTTATATCAGGCATGGGGACAAAGCTATGGCTACACCTTC. The variable domain in full, with the rest retrieved from reference TRBV7-9 and TRBJ1-2, is DTGVSQNPRHKITKRGQNVTFRCDPISEHNRLYWYRQTLGQGPEFLTYFQNEAQLEKSRLLSDRFSAERPKGSFSTLEIQRTEQGDSAMYLCASSLYQAWGQSYGYTFGSGTRLTVV.

The chain uses TRBV11-2 and TRBJ2-3; 7 bases match TRBD2. The J segment lost 5 bases and the V segment lost 1 base, leaving 15 bases of the junction unmatched. The CDR3 is 18 amino acids. CDR1 SGHAT and CDR2 FQNNGV come from the germline V gene. CDR3 coding DNA: TGTGCCAGCAGCTTAGGAGCGGGGCCAATTCAGAAGCAAGATACGCAGTATTTT. It encodes CASSLGAGPIQKQDTQYF.

This rearrangement joins TRBV5-4 to TRBJ2-2; 9 positions match TRBD2. Trimming cost V 3 bases and J 5 bases; bases outside gene matches: 5. This CDR3 has 15 amino acids. Germline CDR1 reads SGHNT; CDR2 reads YYREEE (reference sequence). The DNA for the CDR3 is TGTGCCAGCAGCTACCGACTAGCGGAGACCGGGGAGCTGTTTTTT. Its translation is CASSYRLAETGELFF.

In its sample, this clone was seen a few times. The V and J genes are TRBV28 and TRBJ2-7; 12 bases align to TRBD2. The V segment lost 5 bases and the J segment 5 bases; nucleotides outside the gene matches: 10. CDR1 is MDHEN and CDR2 is SYDVKM in the germline V gene. CDR3 length: 16 residues. The DNA of the CDR3 is TGTGCCAGCAGTCGATACCTTCTAGCGGGAGGGGACGAGCAGTACTTC. Protein product: CASSRYLLAGGDEQYF.

The J gene is TRBJ2-2, the V gene TRBV2, with D possibly being TRBD1 (5 bases). The CDR3 covers 17 residues. Per germline, CDR1 SNHLY and CDR2 FYNNEI. The V and J ends lost 1 base and 0 bases respectively, with 12 bases between them. CDR3 sequence (DNA): TGTGCCAGCAGTGAAGGGGCTGGGGCCCCGAACACCGGGGAGCTGTTTTTT. Translated, it gives CASSEGAGAPNTGELFF.